Below are 13 T cell receptor beta chains sequenced from a single sample in a study of PD-1 blockade in classical Hodgkin lymphoma. Time point here: cycle 4 day 1 (C4D1), after six to seven weeks of nivolumab. Relapse was seen in all patients after autologous stem cell transplantation, and brentuximab vedotin exposure was variable. TCRdb's table, derived via immunoSEQ multiplex PCR, lists solely in-frame clones and lacks some. The top ten hold 15% to 20% of the sample, which has more than 40,000 clones, about 80% seen once. The source material was peripheral blood mononuclear cells (PBMCs), sampled before the fourth cycle of nivolumab. The receptors were sampled from a human donor with classical Hodgkin lymphoma.

The chain couples TRBV5-1 to TRBJ1-2, with 7 bases fitting TRBD1. Per the germline V gene, CDR1 is SGHRS and CDR2 is YFSETQ. Trimming cost V 0 bases and J 6 bases; bases outside gene matches: 5. The CDR3 loop spans 14 amino acids. CDR3 region: CASSLGTGADGYTF. CDR3 sequence (DNA): TGCGCCAGCAGCTTGGGAACAGGGGCCGATGGCTACACCTTC.

This clone was seen once. V usage is TRBV7-9 and J usage is TRBJ2-4, with a weak D call TRBD2 (6 bases). Germline V CDR1 and CDR2: SEHNR, FQNEAQ (reference sequence). V was shortened by 4 bases and J by 9 bases, with 13 bases between the two germline ends. The CDR3 is made up of 13 amino acids. The CDR3 here is CASSWPGGTIQYF. The CDR3 nucleotides are TGTGCCAGCAGCTGGCCGGGCGGGACCATTCAGTACTTC.

This clone has just one count. The V call is TRBV11-2, the J call TRBJ2-2, with a possible D match to TRBD1 (6 bases). Trimming took off 4 bases at V and 7 bases at J, with 16 bases between the two ends. This CDR3 spans 15 amino acids. Germline V gene data show CDR1 as SGHAT and CDR2 as FQNNGV. The CDR3 DNA sequence: TGTGCCAGCAGCTCCTCTACAGGGTCTATCGGGGAGCTGTTTTTT. It translates to CASSSSTGSIGELFF.

The CDR3 protein is CASSPPSGGNPSTDTQYF. In nucleotides, the CDR3 is TGCGCCAGCAGCCCACCTAGCGGAGGGAACCCTAGCACAGATACGCAGTATTTT. This chain links TRBV5-1 with TRBJ2-3; 7 nucleotides align to TRBD2. From germline, CDR1 is SGHRS and CDR2 YFSETQ. The CDR3 covers 18 residues. V lost 4 bases, J lost 0 bases, and 14 bases stayed unmatched.

This chain links TRBV2 with TRBJ2-4, with D perhaps TRBD2 (5 bases). In germline, CDR1 is SNHLY, CDR2 FYNNEI. V was pared by 7 bases and J by 0 bases, with 13 bases between. There are 15 residues in the CDR3. The CDR3 DNA reads TGTGCCAGCAACAAGGAGGCCCTAGCCAAAAACATTCAGTACTTC. Amino acids: CASNKEALAKNIQYF.

The V call is TRBV4-1, the J call TRBJ2-1, with 8 bases aligning to TRBD2. Germline assignment: CDR1 MGHRA and CDR2 YSYEKL. CDR3 length equals 19 residues. The ends lost 1 base at V and 6 bases at J; junction bases unmatched: 17. This CDR3 reads CASSQAASGGGGPGNEQFF. The CDR3 coding sequence is TGCGCCAGCAGCCAAGCCGCCTCGGGAGGGGGAGGCCCGGGCAATGAGCAGTTCTTC.

The chain has TRBV12-1 and TRBJ1-1; TRBD1, as called in the table, went unchecked against the DNA. TRBV12-1 is flagged as a pseudogene. This CDR3 is 19 amino acids long. Here the CDR3 reads CASSLSKRTGQRANTEAFF. The CDR3 DNA follows: TGTGCCAGCAGCCTAAGCAAACGGACAGGCCAAAGGGCGAACACTGAAGCTTTCTTT.

V is TRBV7-2 and J is TRBJ2-3; D gene ambiguous. CDR3 length: 14 amino acids. Germline CDR1 is SGHTA and CDR2 is FQGNSA. Trimming took off 5 bases at V and 0 bases at J, with 9 bases between the two ends. CDR3 protein: CASSGTSSTDTQYF. As DNA, the CDR3 is TGTGCCAGCAGCGGAACCTCTAGCACAGATACGCAGTATTTT.

V is TRBV4-3 and J is TRBJ1-5; TRBD1 is a possible D gene (6 bases). Germline V CDR1 and CDR2: LGHNA, YSLEER. Trimming took off 1 base at V and 5 bases at J, with 12 bases between the two ends. The CDR3 is made up of 15 amino acids. The CDR3: CASSQATGFDQPQHF. CDR3 in DNA: TGCGCCAGCAGCCAAGCTACAGGGTTTGATCAGCCCCAGCATTTT.

CDR3 region: CASSVGTGNTIYF. The CDR3 DNA is TGTGCCAGCAGCGTAGGGACAGGAAACACCATATATTTT. The chain has TRBV9 and TRBJ1-3; possibly TRBD1 for D (5 bases). Between the trimmed V and J ends, which lost 0 bases and 4 bases, there was a span of 5 bases. Germline V CDR1 and CDR2: SGDLS, YYNGEE. The CDR3 length is 13 residues.

The chain employs TRBV21-1 and TRBJ1-5; the D segment call TRBD1 is taken from the table without a DNA check. TRBV21-1 is recorded as a pseudogene. This CDR3 contains 16 residues. CDR3 sequence: CASRHFGTGGNQPQHF. CDR3 DNA: TGTGCCAGCAGGCACTTCGGGACAGGGGGAAATCAGCCCCAGCATTTT.

For this clone: Other DNA sequences from this sample encode an identical CDR3 as well. The chain has TRBV7-3 and TRBJ2-1, with D possibly TRBD2 on 9 matching bases. V was cut by 5 bases and J by 5 bases, with 22 bases left in between. The CDR3 has 17 amino acids. Per the germline V gene, CDR1 is SGHTA and CDR2 is FQGTGA. The CDR3 is CASSQGALAGIHNEQFF. The CDR3 region has the DNA TGTGCCAGCAGCCAGGGGGCGCTAGCGGGAATTCACAATGAGCAGTTCTTC.

This chain connects TRBV5-1 to TRBJ1-4; the match to TRBD1 covers 7 bases. The CDR3 length is 14 residues. Germline CDR1 SGHRS, CDR2 YFSETQ. Germline trimming cut 4 bases from V and 2 bases from J; bases unmatched to any gene: 2. In DNA form, the CDR3 reads TGCGCCAGCAGCATGACAGGGACTAATGAAAAACTGTTTTTT. Amino acids: CASSMTGTNEKLFF.